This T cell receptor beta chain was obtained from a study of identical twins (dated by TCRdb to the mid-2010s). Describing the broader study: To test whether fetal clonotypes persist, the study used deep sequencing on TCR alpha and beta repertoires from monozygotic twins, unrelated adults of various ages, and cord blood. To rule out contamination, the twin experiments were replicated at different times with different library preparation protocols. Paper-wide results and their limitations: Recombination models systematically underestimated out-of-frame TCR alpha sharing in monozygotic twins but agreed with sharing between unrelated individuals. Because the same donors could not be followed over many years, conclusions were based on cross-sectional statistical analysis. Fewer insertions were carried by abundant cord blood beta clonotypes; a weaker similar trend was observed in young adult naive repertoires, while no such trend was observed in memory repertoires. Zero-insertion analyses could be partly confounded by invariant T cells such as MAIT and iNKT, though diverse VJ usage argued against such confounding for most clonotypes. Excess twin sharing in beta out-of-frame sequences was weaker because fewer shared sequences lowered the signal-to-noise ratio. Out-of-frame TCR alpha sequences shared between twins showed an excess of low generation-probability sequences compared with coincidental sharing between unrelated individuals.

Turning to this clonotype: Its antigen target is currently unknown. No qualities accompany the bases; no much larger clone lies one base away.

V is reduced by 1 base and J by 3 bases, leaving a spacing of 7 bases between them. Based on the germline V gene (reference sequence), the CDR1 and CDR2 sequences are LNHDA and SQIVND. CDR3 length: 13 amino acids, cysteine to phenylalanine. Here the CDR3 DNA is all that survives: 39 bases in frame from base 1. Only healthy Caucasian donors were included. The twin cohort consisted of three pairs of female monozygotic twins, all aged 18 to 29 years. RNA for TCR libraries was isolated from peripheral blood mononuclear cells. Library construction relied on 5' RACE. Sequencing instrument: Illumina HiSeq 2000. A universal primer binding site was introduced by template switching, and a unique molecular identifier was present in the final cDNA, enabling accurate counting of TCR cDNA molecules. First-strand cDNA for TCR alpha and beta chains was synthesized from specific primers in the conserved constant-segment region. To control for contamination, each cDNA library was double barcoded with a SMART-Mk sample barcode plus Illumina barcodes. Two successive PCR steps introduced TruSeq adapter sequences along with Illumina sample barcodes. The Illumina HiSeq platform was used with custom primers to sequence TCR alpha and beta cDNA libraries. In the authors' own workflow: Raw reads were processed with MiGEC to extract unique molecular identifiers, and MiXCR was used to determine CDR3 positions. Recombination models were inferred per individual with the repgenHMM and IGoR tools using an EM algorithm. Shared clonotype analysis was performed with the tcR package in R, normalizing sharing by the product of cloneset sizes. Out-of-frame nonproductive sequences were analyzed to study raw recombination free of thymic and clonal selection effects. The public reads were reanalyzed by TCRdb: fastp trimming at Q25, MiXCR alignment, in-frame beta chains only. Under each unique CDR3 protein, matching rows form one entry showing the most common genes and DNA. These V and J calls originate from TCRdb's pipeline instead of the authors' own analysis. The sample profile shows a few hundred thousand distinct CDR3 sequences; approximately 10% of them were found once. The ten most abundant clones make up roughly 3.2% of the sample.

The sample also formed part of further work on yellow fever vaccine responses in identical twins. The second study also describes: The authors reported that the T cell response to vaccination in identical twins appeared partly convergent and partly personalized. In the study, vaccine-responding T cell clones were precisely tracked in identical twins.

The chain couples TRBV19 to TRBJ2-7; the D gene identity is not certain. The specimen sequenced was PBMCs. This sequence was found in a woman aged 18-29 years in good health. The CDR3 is CASSIGYVYEQYF. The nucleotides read TGTGCCAGTAGTATAGGTTATGTCTACGAGCAGTACTTC.